The 28 T cell receptor beta chains in this list originate from one sample, sequenced in a study of T cell responses to AZD1222 COVID-19 vaccine. Some clones are missing from TCRdb's copy, which holds only in-frame ones; the method was immunoSEQ multiplex PCR. The data show some 86,000 clones, with roughly 86% seen just once and about 7% held by the top ten. Material: peripheral blood, obtained 28 days after the second AZD1222 dose. The receptors come from an adult who received the AZD1222 COVID-19 vaccine.

V gene TRBV4-1 combines with J gene TRBJ2-7; possibly TRBD1 for D (6 bases). Germline V CDR1 and CDR2: MGHRA, YSYEKL. V lost 1 base and J 0 bases, leaving 16 bases between the germline ends. The CDR3 loop spans 17 amino acids. The CDR3 sequence: CASSQVPTGIYSYEQYF. The CDR3 region has the DNA TGCGCCAGCAGCCAAGTTCCCACAGGGATATACTCCTACGAGCAGTACTTC.

The chain couples TRBV7-8 to TRBJ2-3; 7 bases are shared with TRBD2. The ends lost 2 bases at V and 0 bases at J; junction bases unmatched: 5. The V gene's germline CDR1 is SGHVS and CDR2 FQNEAQ. CDR3 length: 16 amino acids. CDR3 in DNA: TGTGCCAGCAGCTTAATGGCGGGAGCTAGCACAGATACGCAGTATTTT. It is translated as CASSLMAGASTDTQYF.

J is TRBJ2-3 and V is TRBV3-1 (or the pseudogene TRBV3-2); D might be TRBD1 (5 bases). V gave up 2 bases and J gave up 8 bases, with 11 bases separating them. CDR3 length equals 13 residues. In germline, CDR1 is LGHDT, CDR2 YNNKEL (reference sequence). CDR3 protein: CASSQQGVPTQYF. For the CDR3, the DNA is TGTGCCAGCAGCCAACAGGGCGTACCTACGCAGTATTTT.

The CDR3 protein is CATSRSGGEGNQPQHF. DNA of the CDR3: TGTGCCACCAGCAGATCAGGGGGGGAAGGCAATCAGCCCCAGCATTTT. The chain is built from TRBV15 and TRBJ1-5, with 7 positions matching TRBD1. Germline V gene sequence: CDR1 LNHNV, CDR2 YYDKDF (reference sequence). V lost 2 bases, J lost 2 bases, and 6 bases stayed unmatched. The length of the CDR3 is 16 residues.

The chain is built from TRBV13 and TRBJ2-1, with 11 nucleotides matching TRBD2. J was trimmed by 7 bases and V by 6 bases; bases with no gene match: 11. The CDR3 is 16 amino acids. Germline lookup yields CDR1 PRHDT and CDR2 FYEKMQ (reference sequence). CDR3 sequence: CASSPPLAGGRNEQFF. The CDR3 DNA reads TGTGCCAGCAGTCCCCCCCTAGCGGGAGGTAGGAATGAGCAGTTCTTC. Looking up the rest from reference TRBV13 and TRBJ2-1 gives the full variable domain: AAGVIQSPRHLIKEKRETATLKCYPIPRHDTVYWYQQGPGQDPQFLISFYEKMQSDKGSIPDRFSAQQFSDYHSELNMSSLELGDSALYFCASSPPLAGGRNEQFFGPGTRLTVL.

This chain links TRBV6-4 with TRBJ1-5; D is undetermined. Germline V gene sequence: CDR1 MRHNA, CDR2 SNTAGT. The CDR3 loop spans 13 amino acids. V lost 6 bases, J lost 4 bases, and 10 bases lay in between. CDR3 sequence reads: CASSASPNQPQHF. In DNA form, the CDR3 reads TGTGCCAGCAGCGCCAGTCCGAATCAGCCCCAGCATTTT.

The V call is TRBV18, the J call TRBJ2-2; 10 positions match TRBD1. The CDR3 runs to 16 residues. Germline CDR1 and CDR2: KGHSH and LQKENI. After removal of 6 bases from V and 3 bases from J, the junction contained 7 bases not matched to a gene. The CDR3 spells CASSRGQGPYTGELFF. CDR3 sequence (DNA): TGTGCCAGCTCCCGGGGACAGGGGCCCTACACCGGGGAGCTGTTTTTT.

J is TRBJ2-2 and V is TRBV5-1; D gene ambiguous. Trimming took 4 bases from V and 5 from J, leaving 9 bases between them. The V gene's germline CDR1 is SGHRS and CDR2 YFSETQ. The CDR3 runs 13 residues. CDR3 sequence reads: CASSAEYTGELFF. In DNA, the CDR3 is TGCGCCAGCAGCGCAGAATATACCGGGGAGCTGTTTTTT.

The V gene is TRBV18, the J gene TRBJ1-3; D gene ambiguous. V was shortened by 2 bases and J by 2 bases, with 10 bases between the two germline ends. The CDR3 has 15 amino acids. Germline V gene lookup returns CDR1 KGHSH and CDR2 LQKENI. CDR3 amino acids: CASSPFGEPGNTIYF. The CDR3, as DNA: TGTGCCAGCTCACCATTTGGGGAACCTGGAAACACCATATATTTT.

Worth noting for this clone: This may come from a read error, since a much larger clone is one base off. This sequence joins TRBV6-1 and TRBJ2-1; 13 bases line up with TRBD2. This CDR3 region has 15 residues. Trimming took 1 base from V and 6 from J; bases not matched to a gene: 0. Germline V CDR1 and CDR2: MNHNS, SASEGT. CDR3 loop: CASSEGTSGSNEQFF. Written as DNA, the CDR3 is TGTGCCAGCAGTGAAGGGACTAGCGGGAGCAATGAGCAGTTCTTC.

J is TRBJ1-6 and V is TRBV3-1 (or the pseudogene TRBV3-2); D is perhaps TRBD1 (5 bases). From germline, CDR1 is LGHDT and CDR2 YNNKEL (reference sequence). The CDR3 length is 14 residues. Between the trimmed V and J ends, which lost 4 bases and 9 bases, there was a span of 13 bases. The CDR3 DNA follows: TGTGCCAGCAGCCTATGGCAGGGTTCTTCACCCCTCCACTTT. It is translated as CASSLWQGSSPLHF.

The rearrangement uses TRBV5-1 and TRBJ2-5; TRBD2 is a possible D gene (7 bases). The CDR3 sequence is 15 residues long. The germline V gene encodes CDR1 SGHRS and CDR2 YFSETQ. Trimming left V 6 bases short and J 1 base short, with 16 bases between. In DNA form, the CDR3 reads TGCGCCAGCAATATACGGGCGGGGGCCCAAGAGACCCAGTACTTC. The encoded protein is CASNIRAGAQETQYF.

CDR3 region: CASSPGRADWGSNQPQHF. The DNA for the CDR3 is TGTGCCAGCAGCCCCGGACGCGCGGATTGGGGGAGCAATCAGCCCCAGCATTTT. This rearrangement joins TRBV4-2 to TRBJ1-5; D is possibly TRBD1 (5 bases). The CDR3 spans 18 residues. Trimming stripped 4 bases from V and 1 base from J, with 20 bases between. Per germline, CDR1 LGHNA and CDR2 YNFKEQ.

This chain links TRBV7-9 with TRBJ1-1, with 7 nucleotides matching TRBD1. CDR1 and CDR2 from the germline V gene are SEHNR and FQNEAQ (reference sequence). The V segment lost 3 bases and the J segment 1 base; nucleotides outside the gene matches: 5. The CDR3 runs 15 residues. DNA of the CDR3: TGTGCCAGCAGCTTTCTCGGGACAGAGAACACTGAAGCTTTCTTT. It translates to CASSFLGTENTEAFF. The variable domain in full, with the rest retrieved from reference TRBV7-9 and TRBJ1-1, is DTGVSQNPRHKITKRGQNVTFRCDPISEHNRLYWYRQTLGQGPEFLTYFQNEAQLEKSRLLSDRFSAERPKGSFSTLEIQRTEQGDSAMYLCASSFLGTENTEAFFGQGTRLTVV.

The chain is built from TRBV5-1 and TRBJ2-1; the match to TRBD2 covers 7 bases. V was pared by 0 bases and J by 1 base, with 4 bases of the junction left unmatched. Looked up from germline, CDR1 is SGHRS and CDR2 is YFSETQ. This CDR3 region has 16 residues. DNA for the CDR3: TGCGCCAGCAGCTTGGCCCTGGGAGGGTCCTACAATGAGCAGTTCTTC. It translates to CASSLALGGSYNEQFF.

The chain couples TRBV4-1 to TRBJ1-5; D is unclear. The V end was cut by 1 base, the J end by 11 bases, with 9 bases between. CDR3 size: 12 residues. Germline V gene data show CDR1 as MGHRA and CDR2 as YSYEKL. The CDR3, as DNA: TGCGCCAGCAGCCAAGTGGGTAGAGCCCAGCATTTT. Protein: CASSQVGRAQHF.

The chain carries TRBV6-5 and TRBJ2-1, with a possible D match to TRBD2 (6 bases). The CDR3 is 16 residues long. V shed 2 bases and J shed 9 bases, with 20 bases lying between them. Germline V gene data show CDR1 as MNHEY and CDR2 as SVGAGI. The CDR3 DNA is TGTGCCAGCAGTTACCGGTCTAGCGAAGGCAGGCCTGAGCAGTTCTTC. Its translation is CASSYRSSEGRPEQFF.

The V gene is TRBV5-1, the J gene TRBJ1-5; D gene ambiguous. The CDR3 runs to 15 residues. Germline values: CDR1 SGHRS, CDR2 YFSETQ. Trimming removed 3 bases at V and 0 bases at J, with 10 bases between. CDR3 in DNA: TGCGCCAGCAGCTCGACCCCCGATAGCAATCAGCCCCAGCATTTT. It is translated as CASSSTPDSNQPQHF. The complete variable domain, with remaining parts taken from reference TRBV5-1 and TRBJ1-5, reads KAGVTQTPRYLIKTRGQQVTLSCSPISGHRSVSWYQQTPGQGLQFLFEYFSETQRNKGNFPGRFSGRQFSNSRSEMNVSTLELGDSALYLCASSSTPDSNQPQHFGDGTRLSIL.

This sequence joins TRBV19 and TRBJ1-6, with 8 positions matching TRBD1. Trimming at V came to 0 bases and at J to 10 bases, leaving 5 bases not matched to a gene. Germline V gives CDR1 LNHDA, CDR2 SQIVND (reference sequence). This CDR3 contains 15 residues. This CDR3 reads CASSIDRTGRSPLHF. DNA of the CDR3: TGTGCCAGTAGTATAGATCGGACAGGGCGGTCACCCCTCCACTTT.

The chain has TRBV5-1 and TRBJ2-1; TRBD1 agrees at 7 bases. Germline trimming cut 3 bases from V and 3 bases from J; bases unmatched to any gene: 6. CDR3 length equals 15 residues. CDR1 is SGHRS and CDR2 is YFSETQ in the germline V gene. The CDR3 DNA reads as TGCGCCAGCAGCTGGCTCGGGACAGACTACAATGAGCAGTTCTTC. This encodes CASSWLGTDYNEQFF.

The chain employs TRBV4-2 and TRBJ2-1; D call uncertain. This CDR3 is built from 13 residues. Germline values: CDR1 LGHNA, CDR2 YNFKEQ. Trimming removed 1 base from V and 9 bases from J, with 10 bases in between. As DNA, the CDR3 is TGTGCCAGCAGCCAAGCTGGTGGTAGTGAGCAGTTCTTC. Residues: CASSQAGGSEQFF.

This sequence joins TRBV5-6 and TRBJ1-1; D unclear. Germline V gene data show CDR1 as SGHDT and CDR2 as YYEEEE. This CDR3 region has 11 residues. Deletions cut 4 bases from V and 11 bases from J, with 12 bases between. CDR3 loop: CASSRGRIAFF. The DNA of the CDR3 is TGTGCCAGCAGCCGGGGTCGAATCGCTTTCTTT. Full variable domain (remainder filled in from reference TRBV5-6 and TRBJ1-1): DAGVTQSPTHLIKTRGQQVTLRCSPKSGHDTVSWYQQALGQGPQFIFQYYEEEERQRGNFPDRFSGHQFPNYSSELNVNALLLGDSALYLCASSRGRIAFFGQGTRLTVV.

The chain is built from TRBV3-1 (or the pseudogene TRBV3-2) and TRBJ2-4, with 7 bases matching TRBD2. Germline CDR1 is LGHDT and CDR2 is YNNKEL (reference sequence). V gave up 4 bases and J gave up 0 bases; unmatched junction bases: 3. This CDR3 is built from 15 residues. As DNA, the CDR3 is TGTGCCAGCAGCCTAATAGCGGGAGCCAAAAACATTCAGTACTTC. Translated: CASSLIAGAKNIQYF.

The chain combines TRBV4-2 with TRBJ2-5; D gene uncertain. The V end lost 1 base, the J end lost 5 bases, and 14 bases lay between the germline ends. The CDR3 length is 15 residues. Germline V gene sequence: CDR1 LGHNA, CDR2 YNFKEQ. Here the CDR3 DNA reads TGTGCCAGCAGCCAAGCATCCGGGCTCCAGGAGACCCAGTACTTC. This encodes CASSQASGLQETQYF.

This clone came up once. The rearrangement uses TRBV9 and TRBJ2-3; D may be TRBD1 (6 bases). The V and J ends lost 6 bases and 1 base respectively, with 15 bases between them. Germline V gene data show CDR1 as SGDLS and CDR2 as YYNGEE. This CDR3 spans 15 amino acids. CDR3 sequence reads: CASTLGAGGTDTQYF. CDR3 nucleotide sequence: TGTGCCAGCACCCTAGGGGCAGGGGGCACAGATACGCAGTATTTT.

The gene calls are TRBV2 and TRBJ2-1; D not resolved. CDR1 is SNHLY and CDR2 is FYNNEI in the germline V gene. This CDR3 spans 14 amino acids. Trimming removed 3 bases at V and 4 bases at J, with 10 bases between. The CDR3 sequence is CASSDKLEYNEQFF. Here the CDR3 DNA reads TGTGCCAGCAGTGACAAGCTGGAATACAATGAGCAGTTCTTC.

This chain connects TRBV19 to TRBJ2-3; TRBD1 matches 8 bases. CDR3 size: 13 residues. Germline V lookup: CDR1 LNHDA, CDR2 SQIVND (reference sequence). Losses at the gene ends were 5 bases for V and 8 bases for J; bases not matched to a gene: 6. CDR3: CASSLDRAPTQYF. The CDR3 DNA reads TGTGCCAGTAGTCTGGACAGGGCCCCTACGCAGTATTTT.

The gene calls are TRBV3-1 (or the pseudogene TRBV3-2) and TRBJ2-7, with D maybe TRBD2 (5 bases). This CDR3 has 14 amino acids. Trimming pared 3 bases from V and 3 bases from J, leaving 12 bases between. Germline V CDR1 and CDR2: LGHDT, YNNKEL (reference sequence). DNA of the CDR3: TGTGCCAGCAGCCAGAGGACTGCCGACTACGAGCAGTACTTC. Translated: CASSQRTADYEQYF.